This T cell receptor beta chain is from a study of cytomegalovirus exposure and HLA in healthy donors. PCR involved 60 Vbeta and 13 Jbeta primers. TCRdb's copy holds only in-frame clones and misses some; the assay was immunoSEQ multiplex PCR. The sample holds approximately 160,000 clones; around 80% are singletons and the top ten take about 4.4%. Germline V gene lookup returns CDR1 SEHNR and CDR2 FQNEAQ (reference sequence). V shed 5 bases, J shed 10 bases, and the junction held 17 bases outside the gene matches. CDR3 length equals 16 residues. The chain carries TRBV7-9 and TRBJ2-1; 7 bases line up with TRBD2. The clonotype originates from a woman between 45 and 65 years old in good health and CMV-seropositive. Material for sequencing was PBMCs. The CDR3 DNA reads TGTGCCAGCAGCCCCCATCTCACTAGCGCAAGTCGCGAGCAGTTCTTC. Translating gives CASSPHLTSASREQFF.